There are many counts of the clone carrying this TCR beta chain. Its cognate antigen is unknown. The sample belongs to a study of Graves' ophthalmopathy and Graves' hyperthyroidism. Study-level information: Before any treatment was given, at initial diagnosis, peripheral blood was collected.

Aged 18 to 65, hyperthyroidism patients had been newly diagnosed, with under 2 months' duration. Ineligible for inclusion were patients with other autoimmune diseases, uncontrolled infections, pregnancy or lactation. This CDR3 is built from 15 residues. Germline V gives CDR1 MGHRA, CDR2 YSYEKL. Deletions cut 3 bases from V and 4 bases from J, with 12 bases between. General observations from the study: Blood repertoires reportedly contained most expanded thyroid clonotypes above 0.001 frequency.

TCR beta CDR3 amplification used RNA transcripts. Following a first-round RT-PCR that used HTBI primers, a second-round multiplex PCR was carried out. MiXCR, applied by TCRdb to the multiplex PCR reads, yields one record per CDR3 protein. The sample has roughly 410,000 distinct CDR3 sequences; 15% are singletons. Sequencing input: peripheral blood. The chain uses TRBV4-1 and TRBJ2-2, with D tentatively TRBD2 (5 bases). This TCR derives from a woman aged 18 to 35 with stable Graves' hyperthyroidism. The CDR3 reads CASSQEGLTTGELFF. For the CDR3, the DNA is TGCGCCAGCAGCCAGGAAGGACTGACCACCGGGGAGCTGTTTTTT.